This T cell receptor (beta chain) came from a study of T-cell memory formation after mild COVID-19. General study points: Confirmation was lacking for SARS-CoV-2 specificity of second-wave clones that peaked on day 37. Several responding clones turned up in pre-infection memory, indicating that cross-reactive memory may have taken part.

A single record per CDR3 protein comes from TCRdb applying MiXCR to the 5' RACE reads. The sample includes 550,000 to 600,000 distinct CDR3 sequences, less than 25% of them seen just once. This clonotype was observed a few times. The antigen is undetermined. Sequenced: PBMCs or a T cell subset sorted from them (not recorded which). This sequence was found in an adult woman who had mild COVID-19 (a few samples of this study predate the infection). Cell type and time point are not known.

The DNA of the CDR3 is TGTGCCAGCAGCCAAGATTGGGGGGGAGAAGAGACCCAGTACTTC. Amino acid sequence: CASSQDWGGEETQYF. This chain links TRBV4-2 with TRBJ2-5; 7 nucleotides agree with TRBD2. This CDR3 is 15 amino acids long. Germline CDR1 LGHNA, CDR2 YNFKEQ. The ends lost 0 bases at V and 3 bases at J; junction bases unmatched: 4.